One and the same sample provided the 13 T cell receptor beta chains below, sequenced in a study of blood T cell repertoires in COVID-19. Assay: immunoSEQ multiplex PCR; the TCRdb copy retains only in-frame clones and omits some. Among around 140,000 clones listed, approximately 90% were seen once. Input material: peripheral blood. Receptors were obtained from a woman between 50 and 59 years old with acute or convalescent COVID-19.

The V gene is TRBV7-9, the J gene TRBJ2-2; TRBD2 is a possible D gene (7 bases). Trimming shortened V by 2 bases and J by 0 bases, and 16 bases separated the two germline ends. Germline V gene data show CDR1 as SEHNR and CDR2 as FQNEAQ (reference sequence). The CDR3 totals 18 residues. The DNA for the CDR3 is TGTGCCAGCAGCTTAAGGGGGGCTAGCGGCACGAACACCGGGGAGCTGTTTTTT. Its protein product is CASSLRGASGTNTGELFF.

The V gene is TRBV18, the J gene TRBJ1-2, with 10 bases that match TRBD1. Unmatched junction bases numbered 11, after V lost 1 base and J lost 12 bases. Germline assignment: CDR1 KGHSH and CDR2 LQKENI. The CDR3 loop spans 15 amino acids. For the CDR3, the DNA is TGTGCCAGCTCACCACTAAACGGACAGGGGGTAACCCACACCTTC. Its translation is CASSPLNGQGVTHTF.

The chain has TRBV27 and TRBJ1-2, with 9 bases aligning to TRBD1. This CDR3 spans 17 amino acids. V shed 4 bases and J 5 bases; nucleotides not matched to a gene: 14. The germline gives CDR1 MNHEY, CDR2 SMNVEV (reference sequence). CDR3 sequence: CASSSLGGDRARYGYTF. The CDR3 nucleotides are TGTGCCAGCAGTTCCCTGGGGGGGGACAGGGCGAGGTATGGCTACACCTTC.

The chain couples TRBV10-3 to TRBJ2-6; 7 nucleotides align to TRBD2. V was pared by 3 bases and J by 2 bases, with 4 bases of the junction left unmatched. The CDR3 runs 16 residues. CDR1 and CDR2 from the germline V gene are ENHRY and SYGVKD. The CDR3 sequence: CAISDSAGAGANVLTF. The CDR3 nucleotides are TGTGCCATCAGTGATTCCGCGGGGGCTGGGGCCAACGTCCTGACTTTC.

The V gene is TRBV10-1, the J gene TRBJ2-1, with TRBD2 matching over 11 bases. J lost 6 bases, V lost 3 bases, and 7 bases had no gene match. Germline loops: CDR1 WNHNN, CDR2 SYGVQD (reference sequence). This CDR3 spans 16 amino acids. The CDR3 sequence: CASSDYSTSGGNEQFF. DNA for the CDR3: TGCGCCAGCAGTGATTACAGTACTAGCGGGGGCAATGAGCAGTTCTTC.

The genes are TRBV27 and TRBJ2-2; 9 bases line up with TRBD1. The germline gives CDR1 MNHEY, CDR2 SMNVEV (reference sequence). The length of the CDR3 is 18 residues. V shed 3 bases, J shed 4 bases, and the junction held 12 bases outside the gene matches. CDR3 DNA sequence: TGTGCCAGCAGTTTCGGTCCTACCGGGACAGGGCTCACCGGGGAGCTGTTTTTT. Translation: CASSFGPTGTGLTGELFF.

This sequence joins TRBV10-3 and TRBJ1-3, with D perhaps matching TRBD1 (6 bases). The CDR3 has 13 amino acids. Germline CDR1 is ENHRY and CDR2 is SYGVKD. V gave up 6 bases and J gave up 2 bases, with 8 bases separating them. CDR3: CAIRGDTGNTIYF. CDR3 nucleotide sequence: TGTGCCATCAGGGGGGACACTGGAAACACCATATATTTT.

The CDR3 coding sequence is TGTGCCAGCAGCGTAGGACTAGCGGGGGGCCCCTTCAGGGCCAACGTCCTGACTTTC. Protein product: CASSVGLAGGPFRANVLTF. The chain joins TRBV9 to TRBJ2-6, with 13 bases fitting TRBD2. The junction had 8 bases not matched to a gene; V was cut back by 0 bases and J by 5 bases. The length of the CDR3 is 19 residues. Per the germline V gene, CDR1 is SGDLS and CDR2 is YYNGEE.

The gene calls are TRBV30 and TRBJ1-2; the D is unclear. Germline V gene sequence: CDR1 GTSNPN, CDR2 SVGIG (reference sequence). Trimming cost V 5 bases and J 0 bases, with 16 bases left between them. The CDR3 totals 15 residues. CDR3 DNA: TGTGCCTGGGGATCTGGTGGAGTAGCTAACTATGGCTACACCTTC. Protein sequence: CAWGSGGVANYGYTF.

The gene calls are TRBV11-3 and TRBJ2-3; D is undetermined. Germline V gene data show CDR1 as SGHNT and CDR2 as YENEEA. The CDR3 spans 13 residues. V was trimmed by 2 bases and J by 5 bases, leaving 8 bases between them. The CDR3 protein is CASSLKSGDTQYF. As DNA, the CDR3 is TGTGCCAGCAGCTTAAAGTCCGGAGATACGCAGTATTTT.

This chain joins TRBV11-2 and TRBJ2-5; D is unclear. Germline lookup yields CDR1 SGHAT and CDR2 FQNNGV. CDR3 length: 16 amino acids. The V end was cut by 0 bases, the J end by 4 bases, with 15 bases between. CDR3 DNA: TGTGCCAGCAGCTTAGAGATGGGCGATGGGCTAGAGACCCAGTACTTC. Encoded protein: CASSLEMGDGLETQYF.

The chain couples TRBV11-3 to TRBJ2-3, with 11 nucleotides matching TRBD2. Losses at the gene ends were 5 bases for V and 4 bases for J; bases not matched to a gene: 5. The CDR3 spans 15 residues. Per germline, CDR1 SGHNT and CDR2 YENEEA. CDR3 residues: CASSLSGGVADTQYF. In nucleotides, the CDR3 is TGTGCCAGCAGCCTTAGCGGGGGGGTCGCAGATACGCAGTATTTT.

The chain has TRBV2 and TRBJ2-3; 8 bases agree with TRBD2. The CDR3 totals 14 residues. The V and J ends lost 7 bases and 6 bases, in that order; junction bases with no gene match: 9. Germline-derived CDR1 and CDR2 are SNHLY and FYNNEI. CDR3 sequence reads: CASTQLGRVDTQYF. Written as DNA, the CDR3 is TGTGCCAGCACTCAACTCGGGAGGGTTGATACGCAGTATTTT.